This TCR beta chain comes out of a study of OX40 agonist ivuxolimab in advanced cancers. Study background: Patients in the trial were receiving intravenous ivuxolimab every 2 weeks, at doses of 0.01 to 10 mg/kg. Hepatocellular carcinoma, melanoma, renal cell or head and neck cancer was diagnosed in the dose-escalation patients. Study conclusions and caveats: In the 0.1 to 3.0 mg/kg range, CD4+ and CD8+ blood T cells had expanded clonally by week 6.

Concerning this clone: Its specificity is unknown.

Only in-frame clones appear in the TCRdb table, and some are missing; sequencing was by immunoSEQ multiplex PCR. The sample lists some 50,000 clones; approximately 86% were seen once. Germline CDR1 SGHVS, CDR2 FQNEAQ. The CDR3 is 14 amino acids. Trimming took 4 bases from V and 7 from J; bases not matched to a gene: 6. This clonotype was sampled from an adult with an advanced solid tumor such as melanoma, head and neck, liver or kidney cancer. The sample here was CD4+ or CD8+ T cells sorted from blood, taken in a trial of the OX40 agonist ivuxolimab. The chain joins TRBV7-8 to TRBJ1-5, with 8 bases lining up with TRBD1. DNA for the CDR3: TGTGCCAGCAGCTCTGGACAGGGCCTGCAGCCCCAGCATTTT. Protein product: CASSSGQGLQPQHF.